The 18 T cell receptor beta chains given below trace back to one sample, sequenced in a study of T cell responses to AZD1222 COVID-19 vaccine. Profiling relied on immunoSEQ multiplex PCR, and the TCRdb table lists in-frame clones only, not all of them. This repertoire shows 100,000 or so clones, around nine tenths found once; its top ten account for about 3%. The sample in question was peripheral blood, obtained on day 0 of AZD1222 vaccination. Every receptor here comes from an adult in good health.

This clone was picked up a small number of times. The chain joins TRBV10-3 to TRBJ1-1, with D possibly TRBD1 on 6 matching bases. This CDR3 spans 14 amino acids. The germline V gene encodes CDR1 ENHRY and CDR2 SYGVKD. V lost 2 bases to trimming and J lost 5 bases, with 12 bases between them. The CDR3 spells CAISERAGETEAFF. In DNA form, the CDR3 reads TGTGCCATCAGTGAGAGGGCAGGGGAAACTGAAGCTTTCTTT.

DNA of the CDR3: TGTGCCAGCAGCTTAAACCCCCAGGGGGATGGCTACACCTTC. It translates to CASSLNPQGDGYTF. The rearrangement joins TRBV7-3 to TRBJ1-2; 7 nucleotides agree with TRBD1. CDR1 and CDR2 from the germline V gene are SGHTA and FQGTGA. The CDR3 has 14 amino acids. Germline trimming cut 1 base from V and 6 bases from J; bases unmatched to any gene: 5.

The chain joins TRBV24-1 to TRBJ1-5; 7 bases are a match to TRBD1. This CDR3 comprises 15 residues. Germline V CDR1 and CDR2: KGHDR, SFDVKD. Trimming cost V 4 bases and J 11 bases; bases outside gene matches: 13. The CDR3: CATSDTRAGGTAQHF. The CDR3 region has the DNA TGTGCCACCAGTGACACTCGGGCCGGCGGGACAGCCCAGCATTTT.

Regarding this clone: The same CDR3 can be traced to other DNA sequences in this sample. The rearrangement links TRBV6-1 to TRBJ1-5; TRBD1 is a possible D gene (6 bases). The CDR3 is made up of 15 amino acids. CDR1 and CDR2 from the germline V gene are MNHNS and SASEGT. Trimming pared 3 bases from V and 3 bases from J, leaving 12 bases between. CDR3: CASSEMTGVNQPQHF. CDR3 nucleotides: TGTGCCAGCAGTGAGATGACAGGAGTCAATCAGCCCCAGCATTTT.

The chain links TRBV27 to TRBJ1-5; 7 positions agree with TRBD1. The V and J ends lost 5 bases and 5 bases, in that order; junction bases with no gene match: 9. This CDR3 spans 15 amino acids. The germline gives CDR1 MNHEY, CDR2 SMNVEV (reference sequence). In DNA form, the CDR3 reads TGTGCCAGCAGTGAACAGGGGTATGGGGATCAGCCCCAGCATTTT. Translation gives CASSEQGYGDQPQHF.

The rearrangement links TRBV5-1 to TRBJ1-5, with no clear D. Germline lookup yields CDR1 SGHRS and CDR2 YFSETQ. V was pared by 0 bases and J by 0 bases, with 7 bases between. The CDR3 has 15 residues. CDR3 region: CASSLGPYSNQPQHF. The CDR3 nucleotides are TGCGCCAGCAGCTTGGGCCCCTATAGCAATCAGCCCCAGCATTTT. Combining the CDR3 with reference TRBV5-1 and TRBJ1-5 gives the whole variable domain KAGVTQTPRYLIKTRGQQVTLSCSPISGHRSVSWYQQTPGQGLQFLFEYFSETQRNKGNFPGRFSGRQFSNSRSEMNVSTLELGDSALYLCASSLGPYSNQPQHFGDGTRLSIL.

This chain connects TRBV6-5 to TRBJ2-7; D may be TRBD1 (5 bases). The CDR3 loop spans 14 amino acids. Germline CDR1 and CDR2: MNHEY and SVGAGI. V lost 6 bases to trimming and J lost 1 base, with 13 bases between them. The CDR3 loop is CASRPLTASYEQYF. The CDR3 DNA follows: TGTGCCAGCAGACCCCTGACAGCTTCCTACGAGCAGTACTTC.

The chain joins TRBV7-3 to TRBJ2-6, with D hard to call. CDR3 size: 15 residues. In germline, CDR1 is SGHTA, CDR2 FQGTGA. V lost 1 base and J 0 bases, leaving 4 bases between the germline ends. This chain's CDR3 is CASSLSVSGANVLTF. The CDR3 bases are TGTGCCAGCAGCTTAAGTGTCTCTGGGGCCAACGTCCTGACTTTC. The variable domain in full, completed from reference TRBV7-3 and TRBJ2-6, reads GAGVSQTPSNKVTEKGKYVELRCDPISGHTALYWYRQSLGQGPEFLIYFQGTGAADDSGLPNDRFFAVRPEGSVSTLKIQRTERGDSAVYLCASSLSVSGANVLTFGAGSRLTVL.

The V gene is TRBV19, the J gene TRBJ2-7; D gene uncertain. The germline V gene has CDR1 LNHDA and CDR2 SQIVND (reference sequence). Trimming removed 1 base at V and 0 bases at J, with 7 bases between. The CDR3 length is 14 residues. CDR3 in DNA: TGTGCCAGTAGTATAGCCCGCGGCTCCTACGAGCAGTACTTC. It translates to CASSIARGSYEQYF. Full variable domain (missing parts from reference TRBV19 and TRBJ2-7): DGGITQSPKYLFRKEGQNVTLSCEQNLNHDAMYWYRQDPGQGLRLIYYSQIVNDFQKGDIAEGYSVSREKKESFPLTVTSAQKNPTAFYLCASSIARGSYEQYFGPGTRLTVT.

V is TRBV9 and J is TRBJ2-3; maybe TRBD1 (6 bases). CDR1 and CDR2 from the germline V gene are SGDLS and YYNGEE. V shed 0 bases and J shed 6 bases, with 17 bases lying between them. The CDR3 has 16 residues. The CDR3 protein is CASSVVVTGRGDTQYF. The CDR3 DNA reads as TGTGCCAGCAGCGTAGTTGTCACAGGGAGAGGGGATACGCAGTATTTT.

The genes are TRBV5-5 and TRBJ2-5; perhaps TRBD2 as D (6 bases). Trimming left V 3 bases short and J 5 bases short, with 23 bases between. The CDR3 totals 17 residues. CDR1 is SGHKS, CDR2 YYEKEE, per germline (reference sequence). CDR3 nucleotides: TGTGCCAGCAGCTGGTCCGGGGCAGCGGGCAAAATGGAGACCCAGTACTTC. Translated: CASSWSGAAGKMETQYF.

CDR3 nucleotide sequence: TGTGCCAGCAGCCGGGACCCCGGGGGAATCTACGAGCAGTACTTC. This encodes CASSRDPGGIYEQYF. This chain joins TRBV7-2 and TRBJ2-7; D is perhaps TRBD2 (6 bases). Germline V gene sequence: CDR1 SGHTA, CDR2 FQGNSA. V lost 5 bases and J 3 bases, leaving 17 bases between the germline ends. The CDR3 has 15 residues.

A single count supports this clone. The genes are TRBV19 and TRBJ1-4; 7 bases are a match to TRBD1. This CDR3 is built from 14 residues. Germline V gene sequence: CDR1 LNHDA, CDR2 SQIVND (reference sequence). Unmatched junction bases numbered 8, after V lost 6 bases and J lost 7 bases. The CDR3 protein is CASRGGGASEKLFF. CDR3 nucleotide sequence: TGTGCCAGTAGAGGAGGGGGCGCAAGTGAAAAACTGTTTTTT.

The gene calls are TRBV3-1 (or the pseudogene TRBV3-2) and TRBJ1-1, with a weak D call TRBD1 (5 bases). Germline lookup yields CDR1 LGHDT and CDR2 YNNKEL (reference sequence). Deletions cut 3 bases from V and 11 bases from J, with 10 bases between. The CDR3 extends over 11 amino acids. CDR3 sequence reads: CASSHAGEAFF. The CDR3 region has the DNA TGTGCCAGCAGCCACGCGGGGGAGGCTTTCTTT.

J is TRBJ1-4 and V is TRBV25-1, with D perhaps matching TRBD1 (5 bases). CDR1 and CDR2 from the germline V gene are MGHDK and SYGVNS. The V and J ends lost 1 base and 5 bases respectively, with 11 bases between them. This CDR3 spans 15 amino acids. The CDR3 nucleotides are TGTGCCAGCAGTGAATTACGGGGCTCCAATGAAAAACTGTTTTTT. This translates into CASSELRGSNEKLFF.

CDR3 sequence reads: CASSIGLAGGPFTDTQYF. CDR3 bases: TGCGCCAGCAGCATCGGACTAGCGGGGGGGCCCTTCACAGATACGCAGTATTTT. The V gene is TRBV5-1, the J gene TRBJ2-3, with 15 bases identical to TRBD2. Trimming at V came to 4 bases and at J to 2 bases, leaving 8 bases not matched to a gene. This CDR3 has 18 amino acids. Germline V gene sequence: CDR1 SGHRS, CDR2 YFSETQ.

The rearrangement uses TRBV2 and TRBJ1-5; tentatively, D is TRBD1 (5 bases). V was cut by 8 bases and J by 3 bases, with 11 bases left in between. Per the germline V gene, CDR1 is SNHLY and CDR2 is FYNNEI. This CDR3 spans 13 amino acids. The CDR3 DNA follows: TGTGCCAGCGGCCTGGACACCAATCAGCCCCAGCATTTT. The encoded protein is CASGLDTNQPQHF.

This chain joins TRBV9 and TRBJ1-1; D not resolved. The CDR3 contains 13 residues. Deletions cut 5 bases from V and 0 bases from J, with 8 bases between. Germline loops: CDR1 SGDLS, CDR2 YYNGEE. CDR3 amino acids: CASSAGMNTEAFF. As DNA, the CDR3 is TGTGCCAGCAGTGCGGGAATGAACACTGAAGCTTTCTTT.